This is a list of T cell receptor beta chains from one sample in a study of blood T cell repertoires in COVID-19. The data were produced by immunoSEQ multiplex PCR, yet TCRdb's version contains in-frame clones alone and is incomplete. The data show approximately 140,000 clones, approximately 82% seen once. Specimen: peripheral blood. These receptors all stem from a human donor with acute or convalescent COVID-19. The donor label of this sample is uncertain. The CDR3 runs from the conserved cysteine through the conserved F or W. D genes are given only for firm matches. Size values are once, few and many counts, or a class for expanded clones, and some rows have none.

abundance	v_gene	d_gene	j_gene	CDR3aa	CDR3nt
.	TRBV5-5	.	TRBJ1-3	CASRFRGSSGNTIYF	TGTGCCAGCAGATTCAGGGGAAGTTCTGGAAACACCATATATTTT
.	TRBV14	.	TRBJ2-7	CASSQGGGVGEQYF	TGTGCCAGCAGCCAAGGGGGCGGGGTTGGCGAGCAGTACTTC
.	TRBV6-5	.	TRBJ1-1	CTSSYLTPNTEAFF	TGTACCAGCAGTTACCTGACACCAAACACTGAAGCTTTCTTT
.	TRBV25-1	.	TRBJ1-1	CATTNGQLMNTEAFF	TGTGCCACCACGAACGGACAGCTAATGAACACTGAAGCTTTCTTT
.	TRBV2	.	TRBJ1-1	CASSEATGRTEAFF	TGTGCCAGCAGTGAAGCGACAGGAAGAACTGAAGCTTTCTTT
.	TRBV30	TRBD1	TRBJ1-5	CAWSFPGRGRAGGFPQHF	TGTGCCTGGAGCTTTCCTGGACGGGGGAGGGCAGGGGGCTTCCCCCAGCATTTT
few	TRBV6-5	.	TRBJ1-1	CASSYPGNTEAFF	TGTGCCAGCAGTTACCCAGGGAACACTGAAGCTTTCTTT
.	TRBV27	TRBD1	TRBJ2-7	CASSLLGQGASNEQYF	TGTGCCAGCAGTTTATTGGGTCAGGGGGCTAGCAACGAGCAGTACTTC
.	TRBV2	.	TRBJ1-5	CASTQVVSNQPQHF	TGTGCCAGCACCCAGGTGGTGAGCAATCAGCCCCAGCATTTT
.	TRBV19	.	TRBJ1-2	CASSMWGDGYTF	TGTGCCAGTAGTATGTGGGGGGATGGCTACACCTTC
.	TRBV5-6	TRBD2	TRBJ2-5	CASSLAGGGEETQYF	TGTGCCAGCAGCTTGGCGGGGGGAGGGGAAGAGACCCAGTACTTC
.	TRBV20-1	.	TRBJ1-3	CSASFRGVGNTIYF	TGCAGTGCTAGTTTCCGGGGTGTTGGAAACACCATATATTTT
.	TRBV5-1	.	TRBJ1-6	CASSAHREEGYNSPLHF	TGCGCCAGCAGCGCACACAGGGAAGAGGGCTATAATTCACCCCTCCACTTT
.	TRBV3-1/TRBV3-2	.	TRBJ2-2	CASSHTSEAGELFF	TGTGCCAGCAGCCATACGTCGGAGGCCGGGGAGCTGTTTTTT
.	TRBV27	.	TRBJ2-5	CASARWYGETQYF	TGTGCCAGCGCCCGGTGGTACGGAGAGACCCAGTACTTC
.	TRBV20-1	TRBD1	TRBJ1-2	CSASPTGRRYGYTF	TGCAGTGCTAGTCCGACAGGGCGGCGCTATGGCTACACCTTC
many	TRBV5-1	TRBD1	TRBJ2-7	CASRSTGAVYEQYF	TGCGCCAGCAGATCGACAGGGGCGGTTTACGAGCAGTACTTC
.	TRBV6-5	.	TRBJ2-7	CATLANYEQYF	TGTGCCACCCTAGCTAACTACGAGCAGTACTTC
.	TRBV3-1/TRBV3-2	.	TRBJ1-2	CASSQDTTNYGYTF	TGTGCCAGCAGCCAAGACACAACAAACTATGGCTACACCTTC
.	TRBV29-1	.	TRBJ1-1	CSAEGGATEAFF	TGCAGCGCCGAGGGAGGGGCCACTGAAGCTTTCTTT
.	TRBV5-6	.	TRBJ1-6	CASSLYLHSGSSYNSPLHF	TGTGCCAGCAGCTTGTATCTCCACAGCGGCAGCTCCTATAATTCACCCCTCCACTTT
few	TRBV2	TRBD2	TRBJ2-5	CASRDGLAGPSGTQYF	TGTGCCAGCAGGGACGGACTAGCGGGCCCTAGCGGGACCCAGTACTTC
few	TRBV5-1	TRBD1	TRBJ2-7	CASSPNGQVAYEQYF	TGCGCCAGCAGCCCAAACGGACAGGTGGCCTACGAGCAGTACTTC
.	TRBV18	.	TRBJ1-5	CASSPTSLTGVVGQPQHF	TGTGCCAGCTCACCTACCTCGCTCACAGGAGTCGTGGGTCAGCCCCAGCATTTT
.	TRBV6-5	TRBD1	TRBJ1-2	CASGDRAYYGYTF	TGTGCCAGCGGGGACAGGGCCTACTATGGCTACACCTTC
once	TRBV10-3	.	TRBJ2-2	CAISHWEGANTGELFF	TGTGCCATCAGCCACTGGGAGGGGGCGAACACCGGGGAGCTGTTTTTT
.	TRBV11-3	.	TRBJ2-7	CASSLVWGDEQYF	TGTGCCAGCAGCTTAGTCTGGGGGGACGAGCAGTACTTC
once	TRBV14	TRBD1	TRBJ1-1	CASSTGLGTEAFF	TGTGCCAGCTCGACAGGGTTGGGCACTGAAGCTTTCTTT
.	TRBV2	TRBD1	TRBJ1-5	CASTGTGTNQPQHF	TGTGCCAGCACCGGGACAGGGACCAATCAGCCCCAGCATTTT
once	TRBV4-2	.	TRBJ1-5	CASSLLRGSGQPQHF	TGTGCCAGCAGCCTTCTCAGAGGATCCGGTCAGCCCCAGCATTTT
many	TRBV18	TRBD1	TRBJ2-7	CASSLARDSHEQYF	TGTGCCAGCTCGCTAGCCCGGGACAGCCACGAGCAGTACTTC
.	TRBV2	.	TRBJ2-2	CASSEVRTDTGELFF	TGTGCCAGCAGTGAAGTAAGGACTGACACCGGGGAGCTGTTTTTT
.	TRBV7-2	.	TRBJ2-2	CASRFSGRGELFF	TGTGCCAGCAGATTTTCAGGGAGGGGGGAGCTGTTTTTT
.	TRBV9	.	TRBJ2-3	CASSVAADTQYF	TGTGCCAGCAGCGTAGCTGCAGATACGCAGTATTTT
.	TRBV10-3	TRBD1	TRBJ2-3	CAISVSRTGTGTDTQYF	TGTGCCATCAGTGTAAGCCGGACAGGGACCGGGACAGATACGCAGTATTTT
.	TRBV11-2	.	TRBJ1-6	CASSLSGRNYTPLHF	TGTGCCAGCAGCTTGTCAGGGCGAAACTATACTCCCCTCCACTTT
.	TRBV20-1	TRBD1	TRBJ2-1	CSGQGTDEQFF	TGCAGTGGACAGGGGACCGATGAGCAGTTCTTC
.	TRBV5-1	TRBD1	TRBJ1-1	CASSLQGGNTEAFF	TGCGCCAGCAGCTTGCAGGGGGGAAACACTGAAGCTTTCTTT
.	TRBV30	TRBD1	TRBJ1-3	CVPTRDSRNTIYF	TGTGTCCCGACCCGGGACAGTAGAAACACCATATATTTT
.	TRBV5-4	TRBD2	TRBJ2-3	CASSPRTSGRTDTQYF	TGTGCCAGCAGTCCTCGGACTAGCGGGCGCACAGATACGCAGTATTTT
.	TRBV11-3	.	TRBJ2-3	CASSLARDTDTQYF	TGTGCCAGCAGCTTAGCCAGGGACACAGATACGCAGTATTTT
.	TRBV5-8	TRBD1	TRBJ1-2	CASSLTGGSNYGYTF	TGTGCCAGCAGCTTGACAGGGGGCTCCAACTATGGCTACACCTTC
.	TRBV6-5	TRBD1	TRBJ1-2	CASKTGEGYGYTF	TGTGCCAGCAAGACAGGGGAGGGCTATGGCTACACCTTC
.	TRBV5-1	TRBD1	TRBJ2-3	CASAYLGTGGWEDTQYF	TGCGCCAGCGCCTATTTGGGAACAGGGGGCTGGGAAGATACGCAGTATTTT
.	TRBV7-9	.	TRBJ1-4	CASSLGDTGNEKLFF	TGTGCCAGCAGCCTAGGGGACACTGGAAATGAAAAACTGTTTTTT
.	TRBV7-2	.	TRBJ1-3	CASSLASGWSGNTIYF	TGTGCCAGCAGCTTAGCATCAGGGTGGTCTGGAAACACCATATATTTT
.	TRBV18	TRBD1	TRBJ1-1	CASSPRDSTEAFF	TGTGCCAGCTCACCCAGGGACAGCACTGAAGCTTTCTTT
.	TRBV7-8	TRBD1	TRBJ2-2	CASSYYRTGRTGELFF	TGTGCCAGCAGCTATTATAGGACAGGGAGGACCGGGGAGCTGTTTTTT
.	TRBV6-5	.	TRBJ1-6	CASIYSSSYNSPLHF	TGTGCCAGCATTTACTCGAGCTCCTATAATTCACCCCTCCACTTT
.	TRBV9	TRBD1	TRBJ1-4	CASSVYPEDRGFEEKLFF	TGTGCCAGCAGCGTCTATCCCGAGGACAGGGGGTTCGAGGAAAAACTGTTTTTT
once	TRBV6-2/TRBV6-3	.	TRBJ2-1	CASSYPALRRPSYNEQFF	TGTGCCAGCAGTTACCCAGCTTTGAGGAGGCCCTCCTACAATGAGCAGTTCTTC
once	TRBV5-1	TRBD1	TRBJ2-1	CASSFEVGDRDNEQFF	TGCGCCAGCAGCTTTGAGGTCGGGGACAGGGACAATGAGCAGTTCTTC
.	TRBV6-5	TRBD1	TRBJ2-1	CASSYSNRGAYNEQFF	TGTGCCAGCAGTTACTCGAACAGGGGAGCCTACAATGAGCAGTTCTTC
.	TRBV5-4	.	TRBJ1-1	CASSGGETEAFF	TGTGCCAGCAGCGGAGGAGAGACTGAAGCTTTCTTT
.	TRBV25-1	TRBD1	TRBJ1-2	CASSDPGQTSRGYTF	TGTGCCAGCAGTGATCCGGGACAGACCTCTAGGGGCTACACCTTC